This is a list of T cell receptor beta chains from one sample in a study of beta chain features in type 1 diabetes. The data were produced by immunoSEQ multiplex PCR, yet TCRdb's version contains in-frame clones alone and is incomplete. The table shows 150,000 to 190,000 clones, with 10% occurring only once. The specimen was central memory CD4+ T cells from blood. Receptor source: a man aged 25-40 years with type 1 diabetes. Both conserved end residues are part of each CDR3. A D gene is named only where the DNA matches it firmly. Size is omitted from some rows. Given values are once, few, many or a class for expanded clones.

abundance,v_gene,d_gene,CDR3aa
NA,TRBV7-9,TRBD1,CASSSPLGQTYEQYF
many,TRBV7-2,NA,CASSLRETVAGELFF
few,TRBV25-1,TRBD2,CASRGTSGPYEQYF
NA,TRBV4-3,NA,CASSQEVLQGGYTF
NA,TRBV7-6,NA,CASGRDSLHGELFF
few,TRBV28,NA,CASSSPPNYGYTF
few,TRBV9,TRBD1,CASSVGTGSYNEQFF
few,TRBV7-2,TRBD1,CASSSYLGTDNYGYTF
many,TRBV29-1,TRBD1,CSVNRGYLEEQYF
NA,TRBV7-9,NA,CASTELSGSTDTQYF
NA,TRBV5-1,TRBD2,CASSLGTSGEETQYF
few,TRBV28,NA,CASSTGKETQYF
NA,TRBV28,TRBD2,CASSLNGSGRRETQYF
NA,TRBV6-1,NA,CASSDLRGDTQYF
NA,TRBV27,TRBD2,CASSRGLAGSTDTQYF
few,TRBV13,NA,CASTPSSGNTIYF
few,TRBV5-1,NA,CASMQGNWGETQYF
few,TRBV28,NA,CASSSPSNYGYTF
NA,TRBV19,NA,CASQSGTNDRQPQHF
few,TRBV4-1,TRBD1,CASSQIPGQGYHEQYF
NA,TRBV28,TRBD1,CASSFGTGVYGYTF
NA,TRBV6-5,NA,CASSYSGREKLFF
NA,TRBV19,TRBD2,CASSIVSGSGTGELFF
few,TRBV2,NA,CASSEYGSKEFF
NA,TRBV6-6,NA,CASSLKSLYEQYF
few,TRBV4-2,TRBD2,CASSPRGSGSDTQYF
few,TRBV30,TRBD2,CAWGSGASGRALVTGELFF
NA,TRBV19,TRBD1,CASSMRQGLDTQYF
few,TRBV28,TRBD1,CASRPSGGNIIQYF
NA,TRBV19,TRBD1,CASSPGQGGNQPQHF
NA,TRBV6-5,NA,CAIRSGGNNYGYTF
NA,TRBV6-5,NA,CASSYSRDLGENIQYF
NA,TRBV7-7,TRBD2,CASSHSGGNNEQFF
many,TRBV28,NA,CASRQNYEQYF
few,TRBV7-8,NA,CASSSRDMSYEQYF
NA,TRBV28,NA,CASSFSERYEQYF
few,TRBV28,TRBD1,CASSQGGGKEKLFF
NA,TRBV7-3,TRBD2,CASSPRLAGEGEQYF
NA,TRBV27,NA,CASSLVRDTEAFF
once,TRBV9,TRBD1,CASSALTGAGNTIYF
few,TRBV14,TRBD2,CASSPWTSGTNEQFF
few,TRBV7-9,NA,CASSFQGNQPQHF
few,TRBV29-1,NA,CSVEALGWGASRGYTF
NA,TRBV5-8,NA,CASYDAGRETQYF
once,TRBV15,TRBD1,CATSPRQGAGNTEAFF
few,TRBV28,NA,CASSRSGVNYGYTF
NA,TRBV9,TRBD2,CASSKGGSSYNEQFF
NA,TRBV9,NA,CASSVLGGGGYTF
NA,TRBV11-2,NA,CASRRNTEAFF
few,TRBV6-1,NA,CASSEVQGDEQYF
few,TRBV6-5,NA,CASSLVRSYEQYF
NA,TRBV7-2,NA,CASSPRTRRGQETQYF
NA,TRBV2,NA,CASVLSQYHEQFF